The next 2 T cell receptor beta chains were all read from a single sample in a study of early T cells in non-severe SARS-CoV-2 infection. Each CDR3 protein gets one entry after TCRdb re-called the 5' RACE reads with MiXCR. The sample records 70,000 or so distinct CDR3 sequences, 9.5% to 13% being singletons. Material: whole blood, obtained at baseline. The receptors were gathered from an adult who was a healthcare worker with PCR-confirmed SARS-CoV-2 infection or an uninfected control (not recorded which).

This rearrangement joins TRBV6-1 to TRBJ2-7; no reliable D call. The CDR3 has 13 residues. V lost 6 bases and J lost 2, with 11 bases in between. Germline lookup yields CDR1 MNHNS and CDR2 SASEGT. CDR3 loop: CASRIGQTYEQYF. CDR3 DNA sequence: TGTGCCAGCAGAATTGGGCAGACCTACGAGCAGTACTTC.

This clonotype was recorded a few times. The rearrangement links TRBV18 to TRBJ1-2; D remains unclear. Germline CDR1 is KGHSH and CDR2 is LQKENI. V lost 1 base and J 2 bases, leaving 8 bases between the germline ends. The CDR3 is 14 residues long. CDR3 sequence reads: CASSPLKGNYGYTF. The CDR3, as DNA: TGTGCCAGCTCACCACTAAAAGGAAACTATGGCTACACCTTC. Full variable domain (remainder filled in from reference TRBV18 and TRBJ1-2): NAGVMQNPRHLVRRRGQEARLRCSPMKGHSHVYWYRQLPEEGLKFMVYLQKENIIDESGMPKERFSAEFPKEGPSILRIQQVVRGDSAAYFCASSPLKGNYGYTFGSGTRLTVV.